This T cell receptor (beta chain) is from a study of cytomegalovirus exposure and HLA in healthy donors. This clone was seen a handful of times. At one end, the junction sequence differs from germline, possibly due to a read error. The CDR3 extends over 15 amino acids. Germline loops: CDR1 SGDLS, CDR2 YYNGEE. The PCR used 60 Vbeta and 13 Jbeta primers. Sequenced by immunoSEQ multiplex PCR; TCRdb stores in-frame clones only, minus some. This repertoire shows roughly 110,000 clones, under 80% found once; its top ten account for 14%. The sequenced sample consisted of PBMCs. The receptor comes from a woman in her thirties or forties in good health and CMV-seropositive. The rearrangement joins TRBV9 to TRBJ2-5, with 13 bases aligning to TRBD2. The CDR3 protein is CAGSVTSGGRETQYF. CDR3 DNA: TGTGCCGGCAGCGTGACTAGCGGGGGGAGAGAGACCCAGTACTTC.